What follows is one T cell receptor (beta chain) and its context. Its antigen remains unknown. The data stem from a study of OX40 agonist ivuxolimab in advanced cancers. On the study more broadly: Age averaged around 54 years (range roughly 23 to 79), and just over 80% were male. Partial responses, seen in three patients, involved one hepatocellular carcinoma and two cutaneous melanomas.

The CDR3 totals 16 residues. The germline V gene has CDR1 SGHNT and CDR2 YENEEA. Trimming cost V 1 base and J 1 base, with 13 bases left between them. The table came from immunoSEQ multiplex PCR; TCRdb's copy has only in-frame clones and leaves some out. The top ten hold less than 5% of the sample, which has under 85,000 clones, about 88% seen once. Study findings and constraints: Clones of CD4+ and CD8+ blood T cells grew by week 6 at doses of 0.1 to 3.0 mg/kg.

This clonotype originated in an adult with an advanced solid tumor such as melanoma, head and neck, liver or kidney cancer. Here the sequenced sample was CD4+ or CD8+ T cells sorted from blood, taken in a trial of the OX40 agonist ivuxolimab. The rearrangement joins TRBV11-3 to TRBJ1-1, with D unresolved. The CDR3 loop reads CASSLGNDLGNTEAFF. CDR3 nucleotides: TGTGCCAGCAGCTTAGGAAACGACTTAGGGAACACTGAAGCTTTCTTT.